These T cell receptor beta chains were read from a single sample in a study of response to subunit inactivated influenza vaccine. TCRdb recomputed calls from the RT-PCR reads with MiXCR, one row per CDR3 protein. The sample consists of about 780,000 distinct CDR3 sequences, around a sixth of them appearing once. The sequencing here drew on PBMCs from blood, taken 4 to 6 days after vaccination. The receptors were sampled from a man aged 50 to 59 who received an inactivated influenza vaccine. CDR3s include the opening cysteine and the closing phenylalanine or tryptophan. A D gene is named only where the DNA matches it firmly. Clone size is given for some rows only: seen once, a few or many times, or a class if the clone is expanded.

d_call: TRBD2
j_call: TRBJ2-4
clone_size: few
v_call: TRBV7-2
cdr3_nt: TGTGCCAGCAGCTCGGGACTAGCGGGATTAAACATTCAGTACTTC
cdr3_aa: CASSSGLAGLNIQYF

d_call: TRBD1
j_call: TRBJ1-5
clone_size: few
v_call: TRBV7-8
cdr3_nt: TGTGCCAGCAGCCGGAGAACAGGGGGCGTTAGCAATCAGCCCCAGCATTTT
cdr3_aa: CASSRRTGGVSNQPQHF

d_call: TRBD1
j_call: TRBJ2-5
clone_size: .
v_call: TRBV7-2
cdr3_nt: TGTGCCAGCAGCTTCCTGCACCAGACAGGGTTGAAGACCCAGTACTTC
cdr3_aa: CASSFLHQTGLKTQYF

d_call: .
j_call: TRBJ2-7
clone_size: .
v_call: TRBV9
cdr3_nt: TGTGCCAGCAGCGTCGCAGGGCCCTTCTCCTACGAGCAGTACTTC
cdr3_aa: CASSVAGPFSYEQYF

d_call: .
j_call: TRBJ2-1
clone_size: .
v_call: TRBV7-9
cdr3_nt: TGTGCCAGCAGCTCAGACGGATGGAAAAATGAGCAGTTCTTC
cdr3_aa: CASSSDGWKNEQFF

d_call: TRBD1
j_call: TRBJ2-6
clone_size: many
v_call: TRBV29-1
cdr3_nt: TGCAGCGTTGCTAGGGCAGGGGGCATCTCTGGGGCCAACGTCCTGACTTTC
cdr3_aa: CSVARAGGISGANVLTF

d_call: TRBD2
j_call: TRBJ2-3
clone_size: many
v_call: TRBV20-1
cdr3_nt: TGCAGTGCACCGAGACTAGCGGGGATCTCAGATACGCAGTATTTT
cdr3_aa: CSAPRLAGISDTQYF

d_call: TRBD1
j_call: TRBJ2-7
clone_size: .
v_call: TRBV27
cdr3_nt: TGTGCCAGCAGTTTTTCGGGACAGAGCTCCTACGAGCAGTACTTC
cdr3_aa: CASSFSGQSSYEQYF

d_call: TRBD2
j_call: TRBJ2-1
clone_size: few
v_call: TRBV20-1
cdr3_nt: TGCAGTGCCCGACCGGGACTAGCGGGACGAAGGGCCTACAATGAGCAGTTCTTC
cdr3_aa: CSARPGLAGRRAYNEQFF

d_call: .
j_call: TRBJ2-1
clone_size: .
v_call: TRBV5-1
cdr3_nt: TGCGCCAGCAGCCCGGCCCCTAGCGAATCTTACAATGAGCAGTTCTTC
cdr3_aa: CASSPAPSESYNEQFF

d_call: .
j_call: TRBJ2-7
clone_size: .
v_call: TRBV7-2
cdr3_nt: TGTGCCAGCAACCCCGGGACGGCTTCCTACGAGCAGTACTTC
cdr3_aa: CASNPGTASYEQYF

d_call: .
j_call: TRBJ1-4
clone_size: .
v_call: TRBV5-1
cdr3_nt: TGCGCCAGCAGCCCAGAGCGACCAGAAAAACTGTTTTTT
cdr3_aa: CASSPERPEKLFF

d_call: .
j_call: TRBJ2-1
clone_size: .
v_call: TRBV10-2
cdr3_nt: TGCGCCAGCAGTGAGGGCTACCAGCAGTTCTTC
cdr3_aa: CASSEGYQQFF

d_call: .
j_call: TRBJ1-6
clone_size: .
v_call: TRBV12-3/TRBV12-4
cdr3_nt: TGTGCCAGCAGTTCCCTCGGCCCTGTCGGCTCCTATAATTCACCCCTCCACTTT
cdr3_aa: CASSSLGPVGSYNSPLHF

d_call: .
j_call: TRBJ1-1
clone_size: .
v_call: TRBV3-1
cdr3_nt: TGTGCCAGCAGGAACTCGGGGACTGAAGCTTTCTTT
cdr3_aa: CASRNSGTEAFF

d_call: TRBD1
j_call: TRBJ2-3
clone_size: .
v_call: TRBV10-3
cdr3_nt: TGTGCCATCAGCAAGGGACAGGGTCCCAGCACAGATACGCAGTATTTT
cdr3_aa: CAISKGQGPSTDTQYF

d_call: .
j_call: TRBJ1-4
clone_size: .
v_call: TRBV12-2
cdr3_nt: TGTGCAAGTCGCATCAGGGACAGGGGGGATCCTGAAAAACTGTTTTTT
cdr3_aa: CASRIRDRGDPEKLFF

d_call: TRBD2
j_call: TRBJ2-1
clone_size: .
v_call: TRBV20-1
cdr3_nt: TGCAGTGCTAGCTCTAGCGGGAGGACAGGCAATGAGCAGTTCTTC
cdr3_aa: CSASSSGRTGNEQFF

d_call: .
j_call: TRBJ2-5
clone_size: few
v_call: TRBV28
cdr3_nt: TGTGCCAGCAGTTTATTTGAGGAGGGACCGGGGGAGACCCAGTACTTC
cdr3_aa: CASSLFEEGPGETQYF

d_call: .
j_call: TRBJ2-2
clone_size: many
v_call: TRBV4-3
cdr3_nt: TGCGCCAGCAGCCAAGGAGGGTCGGCCGGGGAGCTGTTTTTT
cdr3_aa: CASSQGGSAGELFF

d_call: TRBD1
j_call: TRBJ2-1
clone_size: few
v_call: TRBV3-1
cdr3_nt: TGTGCCAGCTGGGACAGGGGTTACAATGAGCAGTTCTTC
cdr3_aa: CASWDRGYNEQFF

d_call: .
j_call: TRBJ2-5
clone_size: few
v_call: TRBV7-2
cdr3_nt: TGTGCCAGCAGCTTATTTGGCAGGCCGCCGGAGACCCAGTACTTC
cdr3_aa: CASSLFGRPPETQYF

d_call: .
j_call: TRBJ2-5
clone_size: few
v_call: TRBV4-3
cdr3_nt: TGCGCCAGCAGCCAAGCCCAGAGAGAGACCCAGTACTTC
cdr3_aa: CASSQAQRETQYF

d_call: .
j_call: TRBJ1-2
clone_size: .
v_call: TRBV28
cdr3_nt: TGTGCCAGCAGTTTATCGCGGCTCAACTATGGCTACACCTTC
cdr3_aa: CASSLSRLNYGYTF

d_call: .
j_call: TRBJ2-1
clone_size: .
v_call: TRBV5-1
cdr3_nt: TGCGCCACCTTATACAATGAGCAGTTCTTC
cdr3_aa: CATLYNEQFF

d_call: .
j_call: TRBJ1-2
clone_size: many
v_call: TRBV29-1
cdr3_nt: TGCAGCGTTCAAAAGGGTATACAGCCGAATGGCTACACCTTC
cdr3_aa: CSVQKGIQPNGYTF

d_call: TRBD1
j_call: TRBJ1-4
clone_size: few
v_call: TRBV6-2/TRBV6-3
cdr3_nt: TGTGCCAGGACGGGACAGCGCCCAACTAATGAAAAACTGTTTTTT
cdr3_aa: CARTGQRPTNEKLFF

d_call: TRBD1
j_call: TRBJ2-7
clone_size: once
v_call: TRBV7-8
cdr3_nt: TGTGCCAGCAGCAGTACAGGGGGCGCATCGGGCGAGCAGTACTTC
cdr3_aa: CASSSTGGASGEQYF

d_call: TRBD1
j_call: TRBJ2-7
clone_size: .
v_call: TRBV7-2
cdr3_nt: TGTGCCACTAGCCCGGGACAGGGGTTCTTCGAGCAGTACTTC
cdr3_aa: CATSPGQGFFEQYF

d_call: TRBD2
j_call: TRBJ2-7
clone_size: .
v_call: TRBV20-1
cdr3_nt: TGCAGTGCTAGAGCCCGGACTAGCGTGCGCTACGAGCAGTACTTC
cdr3_aa: CSARARTSVRYEQYF

d_call: .
j_call: TRBJ1-2
clone_size: .
v_call: TRBV7-8
cdr3_nt: TGTGCCAGCAGCTTGGGGGAGGACTATGGCTACACCTTC
cdr3_aa: CASSLGEDYGYTF

d_call: TRBD1
j_call: TRBJ2-3
clone_size: few
v_call: TRBV5-1
cdr3_nt: TGCGCCAGCCGCACAGGGGGCTCTATCACAGATACGCAGTATTTT
cdr3_aa: CASRTGGSITDTQYF

d_call: TRBD1
j_call: TRBJ2-7
clone_size: .
v_call: TRBV5-1
cdr3_nt: TGCGCCAGCAGCTTGCTGGGACAGGACCTCTACGAGCAGTACTTC
cdr3_aa: CASSLLGQDLYEQYF

d_call: TRBD1
j_call: TRBJ2-6
clone_size: .
v_call: TRBV27
cdr3_nt: TGTGCCACCTCATTCAGACAGGGAACTGGGGCCAACGTCCTGACTTTC
cdr3_aa: CATSFRQGTGANVLTF

d_call: .
j_call: TRBJ2-7
clone_size: .
v_call: TRBV11-3
cdr3_nt: TGTGCCAGCAGCTTAGGGGGCGAGGGATACGAGCAGTACTTC
cdr3_aa: CASSLGGEGYEQYF

d_call: .
j_call: TRBJ2-2
clone_size: .
v_call: TRBV19
cdr3_nt: TGTGCCAGTAGTAAGGTCCGCGGAGGGGAGCTGTTTTTT
cdr3_aa: CASSKVRGGELFF

d_call: .
j_call: TRBJ2-1
clone_size: .
v_call: TRBV24-1
cdr3_nt: TGTGCCACCGCTGCGGGCCGGAGAACCTACAATGAGCAGTTCTTC
cdr3_aa: CATAAGRRTYNEQFF

d_call: TRBD2
j_call: TRBJ2-7
clone_size: few
v_call: TRBV20-1
cdr3_nt: TGCAGTGCCCTCGCTGGACTAGCGGGTCTCTACGAGCAGTACTTC
cdr3_aa: CSALAGLAGLYEQYF

d_call: TRBD1
j_call: TRBJ2-5
clone_size: .
v_call: TRBV5-1
cdr3_nt: TGCGCCAGCAGCCCGGGACAGGGGGCCTGGGGAGAGACCCAGTACTTC
cdr3_aa: CASSPGQGAWGETQYF

d_call: .
j_call: TRBJ2-5
clone_size: few
v_call: TRBV15
cdr3_nt: TGTGCCACCAGCACAATTAGGAAAGAGACCCAGTACTTC
cdr3_aa: CATSTIRKETQYF

d_call: .
j_call: TRBJ2-2
clone_size: .
v_call: TRBV24-1
cdr3_nt: TGTGCCACCAGCCGGGACGGCGTGAACACCGGGGAGCTGTTTTTT
cdr3_aa: CATSRDGVNTGELFF

d_call: .
j_call: TRBJ2-2
clone_size: .
v_call: TRBV10-3
cdr3_nt: TGTGCCATCATCGCCGGCCCCGGGGAGCTGTTTTTT
cdr3_aa: CAIIAGPGELFF

d_call: .
j_call: TRBJ2-7
clone_size: few
v_call: TRBV5-1
cdr3_nt: TGCGCCAGCAGCAGGGGGACGGTTTCCTACGAGCAGTACTTC
cdr3_aa: CASSRGTVSYEQYF

d_call: TRBD2
j_call: TRBJ2-1
clone_size: .
v_call: TRBV27
cdr3_nt: TGTGCCAGCAGTGTATACGGCGGGGGGCCAGACAATGAGCAGTTCTTC
cdr3_aa: CASSVYGGGPDNEQFF

d_call: .
j_call: TRBJ2-1
clone_size: .
v_call: TRBV4-2
cdr3_nt: TGTGCCAGCAGCCAGGAACGGAGAATTCCCTACAATGAGCAGTTCTTC
cdr3_aa: CASSQERRIPYNEQFF

d_call: .
j_call: TRBJ2-6
clone_size: .
v_call: TRBV20-1
cdr3_nt: TGCAGTGCTAGAACCGGGACACAGTACTCTGGGGCCAACGTCCTGACTTTC
cdr3_aa: CSARTGTQYSGANVLTF

d_call: .
j_call: TRBJ2-1
clone_size: .
v_call: TRBV15
cdr3_nt: TGTGCCACCAGCAGAGATCCCTCCGGGTTGGTAGCTTCTAATGAGCAGTTCTTC
cdr3_aa: CATSRDPSGLVASNEQFF

d_call: .
j_call: TRBJ2-7
clone_size: .
v_call: TRBV6-2/TRBV6-3
cdr3_nt: TGTGCCAGCAGCTCGTCCCAGGGAACAATCTACGAGCAGTACTTC
cdr3_aa: CASSSSQGTIYEQYF

d_call: .
j_call: TRBJ1-2
clone_size: few
v_call: TRBV10-3
cdr3_nt: TGTGCCATCAGTGTGGACAGTAACTATGGCTACACCTTC
cdr3_aa: CAISVDSNYGYTF

d_call: TRBD1
j_call: TRBJ1-1
clone_size: .
v_call: TRBV5-1
cdr3_nt: TGCGCCAGCAACCCCCAGACAGGGGTGAACACTGAAGCTTTCTTT
cdr3_aa: CASNPQTGVNTEAFF

d_call: TRBD1
j_call: TRBJ2-5
clone_size: .
v_call: TRBV7-8
cdr3_nt: TGTGCCAGCAGCTTTTCCGGACAGGGGTTGGGAGAGACCCAGTACTTC
cdr3_aa: CASSFSGQGLGETQYF

d_call: .
j_call: TRBJ2-5
clone_size: .
v_call: TRBV20-1
cdr3_nt: TGCAGTGCTAGACAGGACAGCGGGAAGACCCAGTACTTC
cdr3_aa: CSARQDSGKTQYF

d_call: .
j_call: TRBJ2-7
clone_size: .
v_call: TRBV7-2
cdr3_nt: TGTGCCAGCAGCCCTCGTTCGGCAGGGGCGTTCTACGAGCAGTACTTC
cdr3_aa: CASSPRSAGAFYEQYF